This entry is about one T cell receptor (beta chain). What it binds is not known. Looked up from germline, CDR1 is SGHDT and CDR2 is YYEEEE. Trimming removed 2 bases from V and 3 bases from J; junction bases left unmatched: 1. The CDR3 sequence is 14 residues long. In the PCR, 60 Vbeta and 13 Jbeta primers were used. The data were produced by immunoSEQ multiplex PCR, yet TCRdb's version contains in-frame clones alone and is incomplete. The sample includes 60,000 to 75,000 clones, roughly 70% of them seen just once. The source of the sample is a study of cytomegalovirus exposure and HLA in healthy donors. General observations from the study: The study found most TCR sequences rare, yet found some public TCRs in many donors. A link between a missense DCLRE1C variant and TCR beta V- and J-gene trimming emerged from a later analysis.

This TCR was recovered from a middle-aged woman in good health and CMV-seropositive. V is TRBV5-6 and J is TRBJ2-3; 9 bases match TRBD1. The sample comprised PBMCs. The CDR3 DNA reads as TGTGCCAGCAGCTTTGGGACAGGGACAGATACGCAGTATTTT. Encoded protein: CASSFGTGTDTQYF.